Following are 31 T cell receptor beta chains from one sample sequenced in a study of cytomegalovirus exposure and HLA in healthy donors (dated by TCRdb to the late 2010s). The library came from the immunoSEQ multiplex PCR assay. For the multiplex PCR, a mixture combining 60 forward primers for TCR Vbeta segments and 13 reverse primers for TCR Jbeta segments was used. TCRdb holds this immuneACCESS table with in-frame rearrangements only. Some clones are missing; in checked studies, unresolved V genes explain under half, and the rest has no known cause. The sample table lists about 160,000 clones, about two thirds of them with a count of one. 3.5% to 5% of the sample goes to the ten largest clones. Specimen: PBMCs. These receptors were taken from a woman between 18 and 29 years old in good health and CMV-seropositive.

This rearrangement joins TRBV27 to TRBJ1-2; D is perhaps TRBD1 (6 bases). CDR1 is MNHEY, CDR2 SMNVEV, per germline (reference sequence). This CDR3 comprises 15 residues. V lost 6 bases and J lost 5, with 19 bases in between. CDR3 protein: CASRPTGLTSYGYTF. DNA of the CDR3: TGTGCCAGCAGGCCAACAGGGCTAACCTCGTATGGCTACACCTTC.

CDR3 amino acids: CASSVSGMEQFF. For the CDR3, the DNA is TGTGCCAGCAGCGTTAGCGGTATGGAGCAGTTCTTC. The chain combines TRBV9 with TRBJ2-1, with D possibly TRBD2 on 6 matching bases. The ends were cut back, 2 bases at V and 10 bases at J, with 10 bases in the middle. The CDR3 sequence is 12 residues long. The germline gives CDR1 SGDLS, CDR2 YYNGEE.

The rearrangement links TRBV5-1 to TRBJ2-2; 8 bases are shared with TRBD1. Germline loops: CDR1 SGHRS, CDR2 YFSETQ. V gave up 1 base and J gave up 2 bases; unmatched junction bases: 16. The CDR3 totals 20 residues. This CDR3 is CASSLNPQGAPLQNTGELFF. In DNA, the CDR3 is TGCGCCAGCAGCTTGAACCCCCAGGGGGCCCCATTACAAAACACCGGGGAGCTGTTTTTT.

With regard to this clone: The junction shows a germline mismatch at one end, possibly a read error. The chain combines TRBV5-6 with TRBJ2-3; D remains unclear. This CDR3 spans 11 amino acids. Germline CDR1 reads SGHDT; CDR2 reads YYEEEE. CDR3 region: CASGFSDTQYF. For the CDR3, the DNA is TGTGCCAGCGGCTTCTCTGATACGCAGTATTTT.

CDR3 sequence reads: CASSQWGTGTSGNYEQYF. CDR3 nucleotides: TGTGCCAGCAGCCAATGGGGAACCGGAACTAGCGGAAATTACGAGCAGTACTTC. This chain uses TRBV4-2 with TRBJ2-7; 8 positions match TRBD2. There are 18 residues in the CDR3. The V gene end was trimmed by 2 bases and the J gene end by 4 bases; junction bases not matched to a gene: 16. CDR1 is LGHNA and CDR2 is YNFKEQ in the germline V gene.

This chain uses TRBV4-2 with TRBJ2-7, with TRBD2 identical over 12 bases. Germline values: CDR1 LGHNA, CDR2 YNFKEQ. The trim removed 0 bases at V and 1 base at J, leaving 1 base unmatched. This CDR3 region has 16 residues. CDR3 sequence: CASSQETSGSSYEQYF. Written as DNA, the CDR3 is TGTGCCAGCAGCCAAGAGACTAGCGGGAGTTCCTACGAGCAGTACTTC.

The rearrangement links TRBV4-3 to TRBJ2-7, with D tentatively TRBD1 (5 bases). Trimming left V 0 bases short and J 9 bases short, with 15 bases between. CDR1 and CDR2 from the germline V gene are LGHNA and YSLEER. This CDR3 comprises 14 residues. The CDR3 nucleotides are TGCGCCAGCAGCCAAGATCAGGTTAACAGGCCGCAGTACTTC. As protein: CASSQDQVNRPQYF.

The rearrangement joins TRBV7-2 to TRBJ1-2; tentatively, D is TRBD1 (6 bases). This CDR3 contains 15 residues. Germline V gene data show CDR1 as SGHTA and CDR2 as FQGNSA. Deletions cut 10 bases from V and 0 bases from J, with 18 bases between. The DNA for the CDR3 is TGTGCCACCGAGAGATCAGGGGTAGCTAACTATGGCTACACCTTC. It encodes CATERSGVANYGYTF.

This sequence joins TRBV5-4 and TRBJ2-3; D remains unclear. CDR1 and CDR2 from the germline V gene are SGHNT and YYREEE (reference sequence). The CDR3 sequence is 15 residues long. V was clipped by 4 bases and J by 1 base, with 13 bases between them. The CDR3 spells CASSPQVFGTDTQYF. The CDR3 nucleotides read TGTGCCAGCAGCCCGCAGGTTTTCGGCACAGATACGCAGTATTTT.

The rearrangement uses TRBV2 and TRBJ2-5; D not certain. The J call may be in error: the DNA end matches TRBJ2-7 better. Germline V CDR1 and CDR2: SNHLY, FYNNEI. This CDR3 contains 12 residues. This CDR3 reads CASSPTPVEQYF. In DNA form, the CDR3 reads TGTGCCAGCAGTCCAACTCCGGTCGAGCAGTACTTC.

This chain links TRBV28 with TRBJ2-7, with 7 nucleotides matching TRBD1. Trimming cost V 10 bases and J 5 bases; bases outside gene matches: 5. This CDR3 is 11 amino acids long. Germline V lookup: CDR1 MDHEN, CDR2 SYDVKM. CDR3 region: CATDRVDEQYF. The CDR3, as DNA: TGTGCCACCGACAGGGTGGACGAGCAGTACTTC.

This clone was recorded a few times. The chain employs TRBV4-2 and TRBJ2-5; 8 bases are a match to TRBD2. The J call may be mistaken, given a closer DNA end match to TRBJ2-7. The CDR3 contains 17 residues. CDR1 LGHNA and CDR2 YNFKEQ come from the germline V gene. This chain's CDR3 is CASSQQSRAGASYEQYF. Here the CDR3 DNA reads TGTGCCAGCAGCCAACAGTCTCGAGCGGGGGCATCCTACGAGCAGTACTTC.

This clone occurred a few times. The chain uses TRBV29-1 and TRBJ1-1, with 7 nucleotides matching TRBD1. V trimming: 3 bases; J trimming: 8 bases; junction bases outside the gene matches: 3. The CDR3 totals 11 residues. Per the germline V gene, CDR1 is SQVTM and CDR2 is ANQGSEA. As DNA, the CDR3 is TGCAGCGTTGAGGAGGGGGCCGAAGCTTTCTTT. Its translation is CSVEEGAEAFF.

This sequence joins TRBV10-2 and TRBJ1-2, with D possibly TRBD1 on 5 matching bases. Germline V lookup: CDR1 WSHSY, CDR2 SAAADI. Trimming cost V 0 bases and J 1 base, with 18 bases left between them. The CDR3 has 18 residues. In DNA, the CDR3 is TGCGCCAGCAGTGAGTCCTATTGGGGGGGGAGGGGTAACTATGGCTACACCTTC. Translating it yields CASSESYWGGRGNYGYTF.

The chain links TRBV9 to TRBJ2-5, with TRBD1 matching over 12 bases. This CDR3 is 15 amino acids long. Germline-derived CDR1 and CDR2 are SGDLS and YYNGEE. The ends lost 3 bases at V and 5 bases at J; junction bases unmatched: 5. In DNA, the CDR3 is TGTGCCAGCAGCGAGGGACAGGGGGCGCGTGAGACCCAGTACTTC. Translating it yields CASSEGQGARETQYF.

This clone was found once. In DNA form, the CDR3 reads TGCGCCAGCAGCTTGGGAGGAACCGGGGAGCTGTTTTTT. Residues: CASSLGGTGELFF. The chain couples TRBV5-1 to TRBJ2-2; no clear D. The germline CDR1 and CDR2 sequences are SGHRS and YFSETQ. The V and J ends lost 0 bases and 5 bases respectively, with 5 bases between them. The CDR3 extends over 13 amino acids.

The chain links TRBV4-2 to TRBJ2-7; a possible D gene is TRBD1 (5 bases). Germline values: CDR1 LGHNA, CDR2 YNFKEQ. Deletions cut 0 bases from V and 3 bases from J, with 9 bases between. The CDR3 has 14 amino acids. The CDR3 protein is CASSQDPGNYEQYF. In DNA form, the CDR3 reads TGTGCCAGCAGCCAAGATCCAGGGAACTACGAGCAGTACTTC.

In DNA, the CDR3 is TGTGCCAGCAGCTGGACAGGGGGCCCCTACGAGCAGTACTTC. Protein product: CASSWTGGPYEQYF. The V and J genes are TRBV27 and TRBJ2-7; TRBD1 agrees at 11 bases. CDR3 length: 14 residues. V dropped 6 bases and J dropped 2; count of bases not matched to a gene: 3. Germline loops: CDR1 MNHEY, CDR2 SMNVEV (reference sequence).

This clone occurred a few times. The chain has TRBV11-3 and TRBJ2-1; perhaps TRBD1 as D (5 bases). Germline lookup yields CDR1 SGHNT and CDR2 YENEEA. V gave up 6 bases and J gave up 5 bases, with 11 bases separating them. The CDR3 spans 13 residues. CDR3: CASSAGANNEQFF. The CDR3 nucleotides read TGTGCCAGCAGTGCTGGGGCCAACAATGAGCAGTTCTTC.

This clone was counted only a few times. The V and J genes are TRBV5-4 and TRBJ1-2; 10 positions agree with TRBD1. This CDR3 is built from 15 residues. Germline-derived CDR1 and CDR2 are SGHNT and YYREEE (reference sequence). J lost 3 bases, V lost 3 bases, and 5 bases had no gene match. This CDR3 is CASSSRTGGDYGYTF. The CDR3 DNA follows: TGTGCCAGCAGCTCCCGGACAGGGGGGGACTATGGCTACACCTTC.

In its sample, this clone was seen once. At one boundary the junction diverges from the germline segment, which might be a read error. This chain links TRBV6-1 with TRBJ2-2; 9 bases agree with TRBD1. This CDR3 region has 15 residues. Germline CDR1 is MNHNS and CDR2 is SASEGT. The CDR3 sequence is CAGRRDRVRTGELFF. The CDR3 DNA reads TGTGCCGGCAGAAGGGACAGGGTACGAACCGGGGAGCTGTTTTTT.

V is TRBV7-3 and J is TRBJ2-5, with 9 bases matching TRBD1. CDR3 size: 17 residues. CDR1 SGHTA and CDR2 FQGTGA come from the germline V gene. The V and J ends lost 2 bases and 3 bases, in that order; junction bases with no gene match: 10. CDR3 loop: CASSLRVGTGRKETQYF. CDR3 DNA: TGTGCCAGCAGCTTACGGGTCGGGACAGGGAGGAAAGAGACCCAGTACTTC.

The J gene is TRBJ2-2, the V gene TRBV18; no clear D gene. The V end lost 6 bases, the J end lost 5 bases, and 10 bases lay between the germline ends. This CDR3 is 13 amino acids long. CDR1 is KGHSH and CDR2 is LQKENI in the germline V gene. The CDR3 DNA reads as TGTGCCAGCTCCCCGGTGAGGACCGGGGAGCTGTTTTTT. Protein: CASSPVRTGELFF.

CDR3 DNA: TGTGCCAGCAGTGAGGAGTTACGCACAGATACGCAGTATTTT. This encodes CASSEELRTDTQYF. The J gene is TRBJ2-3, the V gene TRBV2; no definite D call. The CDR3 runs to 14 residues. Germline V gene lookup returns CDR1 SNHLY and CDR2 FYNNEI. V was trimmed by 3 bases and J by 1 base, leaving 8 bases between them.

This rearrangement joins TRBV18 to TRBJ2-5, with D perhaps matching TRBD1 (6 bases). Trimming took 6 bases from V and 1 from J, leaving 9 bases between them. Germline V gene sequence: CDR1 KGHSH, CDR2 LQKENI. The CDR3 runs 13 residues. The CDR3 DNA is TGTGCCAGCTCGGGGGACACCCAAGAGACCCAGTACTTC. Amino acids: CASSGDTQETQYF.

About this clone itself: The junction does not match germline at one end; this may be a read error. The genes are TRBV18 and TRBJ2-7, with 10 bases identical to TRBD2. Germline lookup yields CDR1 KGHSH and CDR2 LQKENI. This CDR3 comprises 13 residues. CDR3 sequence reads: CASSPSLAGEGHF. Here the CDR3 DNA reads TGTGCCAGCTCACCAAGCCTAGCGGGAGAGGGACACTTC.

The rearrangement joins TRBV9 to TRBJ2-2; 8 bases are shared with TRBD1. Germline CDR1 and CDR2: SGDLS and YYNGEE. The CDR3 sequence is 13 residues long. V gave up 7 bases and J gave up 3 bases; unmatched junction bases: 2. The CDR3 DNA follows: TGTGCCAGCGAGACAGGGGACACCGGGGAGCTGTTTTTT. Residues: CASETGDTGELFF.

V gene TRBV6-1 combines with J gene TRBJ1-3; D is possibly TRBD1 (5 bases). This CDR3 is 17 amino acids long. Germline lookup yields CDR1 MNHNS and CDR2 SASEGT. The germline V and J ends were trimmed by 1 base and 2 bases, with 15 bases remaining between them. The CDR3 DNA sequence: TGTGCCAGCAGTGAAGTATCGACGAAGGGGACTGGAAACACCATATATTTT. Amino acids: CASSEVSTKGTGNTIYF.

The rearrangement uses TRBV4-1 and TRBJ2-3; a possible D gene is TRBD1 (5 bases). The V gene's germline CDR1 is MGHRA and CDR2 YSYEKL. The CDR3 totals 14 residues. V lost 1 base and J lost 5, with 10 bases in between. The CDR3 protein is CASSQGAGLDTQYF. Here the CDR3 DNA reads TGCGCCAGCAGCCAAGGGGCAGGGTTAGATACGCAGTATTTT.

The chain combines TRBV19 with TRBJ2-7, with D perhaps TRBD1 (7 bases). The V and J ends lost 5 bases and 3 bases respectively, with 17 bases between them. CDR1 and CDR2 from the germline V gene are LNHDA and SQIVND (reference sequence). The CDR3 is 15 amino acids. The CDR3 protein is CASSLRGQPFYEQYF. CDR3 nucleotides: TGTGCCAGTAGTTTGCGGGGACAGCCTTTCTACGAGCAGTACTTC.

V usage is TRBV7-8 and J usage is TRBJ2-2; a weak D match, TRBD2 (6 bases). CDR3 length equals 15 residues. The V end was cut by 5 bases, the J end by 5 bases, with 15 bases between. In germline, CDR1 is SGHVS, CDR2 FQNEAQ. DNA of the CDR3: TGTGCCAGCAGCCGCAGAGTGGGGGGAACCGGGGAGCTGTTTTTT. It is translated as CASSRRVGGTGELFF.